What follows are 14 T cell receptor beta chains derived from one specimen sequenced in a study of beta chain features in type 1 diabetes. Since all of the isolated RNA was reverse transcribed, expressed TCRB transcripts were what got sequenced. Data came from immunoSEQ multiplex PCR; TCRdb stores just in-frame clones and leaves some out. The repertoire has about 740,000 clones, under 15% of them found once; the top ten carry about 0.02%. These receptors' targets are unknown. Study conclusions and caveats: Shorter TCRB CDR3s, moderately but significantly so, marked every one of the four CD4+ subsets in Type 1 diabetes patients.

Sequencing used naive CD4+ T cells from blood. The receptor source for this set is a man between 18 and 35 years old with type 1 diabetes.

The chain has TRBV19 and TRBJ2-3; TRBD2 matches 8 bases. V was clipped by 6 bases and J by 0 bases; unmatched bases: 2. There are 14 residues in the CDR3. CDR1 LNHDA and CDR2 SQIVND come from the germline V gene (reference sequence). As DNA, the CDR3 is TGTGCCAGTAGGCGGGGGGACAGCACAGATACGCAGTATTTT. This translates into CASRRGDSTDTQYF.

This clone appeared a few times. Other DNA variants within this sample encode the same CDR3. This sequence joins TRBV11-2 and TRBJ2-5; D remains unclear. V was pared by 3 bases and J by 3 bases, with 2 bases between. The CDR3 consists of 11 residues. Germline V gives CDR1 SGHAT, CDR2 FQNNGV. The DNA for the CDR3 is TGTGCCAGCAGCTTGAAAGAGACCCAGTACTTC. This encodes CASSLKETQYF.

The chain combines TRBV29-1 with TRBJ2-3, with D unresolved. This CDR3 is built from 17 residues. V gave up 0 bases and J gave up 0 bases, with 16 bases separating them. Germline CDR1 and CDR2: SQVTM and ANQGSEA. The chain's CDR3 is CSVEESKRQQSTDTQYF. CDR3 nucleotide sequence: TGCAGCGTTGAAGAATCGAAACGTCAGCAGAGCACAGATACGCAGTATTTT.

This clone was counted between two and nine times. This chain links TRBV4-1 with TRBJ1-5, with 7 bases fitting TRBD1. J was trimmed by 4 bases and V by 0 bases; bases with no gene match: 6. In germline, CDR1 is MGHRA, CDR2 YSYEKL. CDR3 length equals 16 residues. Here the CDR3 reads CASSQEGLRGNQPQHF. In DNA, the CDR3 is TGCGCCAGCAGCCAAGAGGGTCTCAGGGGGAATCAGCCCCAGCATTTT.

In its sample, this clone was seen a few times. The chain recombines TRBV28 with TRBJ1-6; 8 nucleotides align to TRBD1. J lost 10 bases, V lost 10 bases, and 12 bases had no gene match. The length of the CDR3 is 14 residues. Germline V gives CDR1 MDHEN, CDR2 SYDVKM. Here the CDR3 DNA reads TGTGCCACCCTGACAGGGGAAGTTGGATCACCCCTCCACTTT. This translates into CATLTGEVGSPLHF.

Notes on this clone: A junction end diverges from the germline sequence, so it may reflect a read error. This chain joins TRBV6-6 and TRBJ1-1; a possible D gene is TRBD1 (5 bases). This CDR3 is 11 amino acids long. Germline V CDR1 and CDR2: MNHNY, SVGAGI (reference sequence). The CDR3 is CASSYLQGRIF. CDR3 in DNA: TGTGCCAGCAGTTATCTCCAGGGTCGGATCTTT.

V is TRBV19 and J is TRBJ2-3; a possible D gene is TRBD1 (5 bases). V was trimmed by 5 bases and J by 4 bases, leaving 10 bases between them. CDR1 LNHDA and CDR2 SQIVND come from the germline V gene (reference sequence). The CDR3 totals 13 residues. DNA of the CDR3: TGTGCCAGTAGTTCAAGGGGTCCAGATACGCAGTATTTT. Its translation: CASSSRGPDTQYF.

The chain joins TRBV20-1 to TRBJ2-3, with 11 positions matching TRBD1. CDR1 and CDR2 from the germline V gene are DFQATT and SNEGSKA (reference sequence). CDR3 length equals 11 residues. V was pared by 4 bases and J by 14 bases, with 5 bases of the junction left unmatched. CDR3 DNA sequence: TGCAGTGCTATCCCGGGACAGGGGGTGTATTTT. It encodes CSAIPGQGVYF.

In this sample, this clone turned up a few times. The rearrangement links TRBV15 to TRBJ2-1; D is perhaps TRBD1 (5 bases). The CDR3 is made up of 14 amino acids. Deletions cut 0 bases from V and 4 bases from J, with 7 bases between. Germline CDR1 is LNHNV and CDR2 is YYDKDF (reference sequence). The CDR3 is CATSRDHRYNEQFF. DNA of the CDR3: TGTGCCACCAGCAGAGATCACAGGTACAATGAGCAGTTCTTC.

The sample holds a few counts of this clone. The chain links TRBV5-1 to TRBJ2-3; D is possibly TRBD1 (6 bases). V was trimmed by 6 bases and J by 4 bases, leaving 15 bases between them. The CDR3 contains 14 residues. The germline V gene has CDR1 SGHRS and CDR2 YFSETQ. In DNA form, the CDR3 reads TGCGCCAGCAATTCGGGACAAAGATCAGATACGCAGTATTTT. Translating gives CASNSGQRSDTQYF.

This clone has only a few counts. The rearrangement uses TRBV5-5 and TRBJ2-2; D uncertain. Trimming took 1 base from V and 0 from J, leaving 7 bases between them. Germline CDR1 SGHKS, CDR2 YYEKEE (reference sequence). The CDR3 runs to 15 residues. The CDR3 DNA reads as TGTGCCAGCAGCTTGCAGTCAACGAACACCGGGGAGCTGTTTTTT. It translates to CASSLQSTNTGELFF.

The chain carries TRBV7-2 and TRBJ1-5; D not resolved. This CDR3 has 15 residues. Germline-derived CDR1 and CDR2 are SGHTA and FQGNSA. The V end lost 5 bases, the J end lost 3 bases, and 14 bases lay between the germline ends. The CDR3 DNA follows: TGTGCCAGCAGCAGCTTACAGTTTCTCAATCAGCCCCAGCATTTT. Translation: CASSSLQFLNQPQHF.

In its sample, this clone was seen a few times. The chain couples TRBV29-1 to TRBJ1-5; TRBD1 matches at 7 bases. The ends lost 4 bases at V and 1 base at J; junction bases unmatched: 4. The CDR3 is 14 amino acids. Germline V gene lookup returns CDR1 SQVTM and CDR2 ANQGSEA. The CDR3 protein is CSVATGLSNQPQHF. As DNA, the CDR3 is TGCAGCGTTGCGACAGGGTTAAGCAATCAGCCCCAGCATTTT.

Concerning this clone: Other DNA sequences in the sample encode the same CDR3. The V gene is TRBV30, the J gene TRBJ1-1; D remains ambiguous. The length of the CDR3 is 12 residues. Germline V lookup: CDR1 GTSNPN, CDR2 SVGIG (reference sequence). The V end lost 0 bases, the J end lost 3 bases, and 5 bases lay between the germline ends. This CDR3 reads CAWSVSDTEAFF. In nucleotides, the CDR3 is TGTGCCTGGAGTGTAAGCGACACTGAAGCTTTCTTT.